This T cell receptor beta chain appears in the sequencing data of a study of CD8 T cells in Susac syndrome. CDR3 size: 14 residues. Germline loops: CDR1 MDHEN, CDR2 SYDVKM. The junction had 3 bases not matched to a gene; V was cut back by 2 bases and J by 5 bases. Random hexamers were used to reverse transcribe an amount of 0.5 to 1 ug RNA. TCRdb ran MiXCR on the immunoSEQ multiplex PCR reads and lists one entry per CDR3 protein. The data hold nearly 25,000 distinct CDR3 sequences, with roughly 95% observed a single time. The rearrangement joins TRBV28 to TRBJ1-2; 9 bases fit TRBD1. The specimen was CD8+ T cells from PBMCs. This TCR came from a human donor with Susac syndrome. The CDR3 reads CASSLRGTGYGYTF. CDR3 DNA sequence: TGTGCCAGCAGTTTACGGGGGACAGGGTATGGCTACACCTTC.